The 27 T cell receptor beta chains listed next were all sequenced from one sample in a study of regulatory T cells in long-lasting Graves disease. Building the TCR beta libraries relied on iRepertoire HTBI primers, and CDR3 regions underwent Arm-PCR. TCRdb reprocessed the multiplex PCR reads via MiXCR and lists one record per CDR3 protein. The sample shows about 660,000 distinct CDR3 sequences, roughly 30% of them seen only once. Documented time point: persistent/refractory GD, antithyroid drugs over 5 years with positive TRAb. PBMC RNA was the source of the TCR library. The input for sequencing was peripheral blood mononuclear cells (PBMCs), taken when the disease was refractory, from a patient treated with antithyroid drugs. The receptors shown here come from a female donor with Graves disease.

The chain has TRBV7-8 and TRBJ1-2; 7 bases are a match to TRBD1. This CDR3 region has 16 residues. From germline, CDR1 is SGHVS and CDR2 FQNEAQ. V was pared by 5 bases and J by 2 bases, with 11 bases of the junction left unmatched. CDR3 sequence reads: CASSGGPGQKNYGYTF. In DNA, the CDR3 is TGTGCCAGCAGCGGGGGCCCGGGACAGAAAAACTATGGCTACACCTTC.

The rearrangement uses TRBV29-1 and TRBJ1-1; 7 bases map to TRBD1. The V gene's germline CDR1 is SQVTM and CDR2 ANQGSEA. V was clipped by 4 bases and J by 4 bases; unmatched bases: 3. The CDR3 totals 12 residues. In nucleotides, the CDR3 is TGCAGCGTTGTCCAGGGGGTCACTGAAGCTTTCTTT. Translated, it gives CSVVQGVTEAFF.

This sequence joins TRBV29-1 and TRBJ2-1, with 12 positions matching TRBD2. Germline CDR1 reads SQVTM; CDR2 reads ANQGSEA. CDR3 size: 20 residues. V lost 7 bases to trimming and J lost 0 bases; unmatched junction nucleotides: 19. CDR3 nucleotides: TGCAGCGACCACGGGACAGGGAGAACTAGCGGGAGGAACTCCTACAATGAGCAGTTCTTC. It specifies CSDHGTGRTSGRNSYNEQFF.

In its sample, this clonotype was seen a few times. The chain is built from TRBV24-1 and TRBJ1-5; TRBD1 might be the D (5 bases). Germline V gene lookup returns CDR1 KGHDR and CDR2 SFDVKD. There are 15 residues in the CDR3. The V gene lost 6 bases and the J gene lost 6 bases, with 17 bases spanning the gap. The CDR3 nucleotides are TGTGCCACCAGTCAGGGAGGGACGGCGGGTCAGCCCCAGCATTTT. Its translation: CATSQGGTAGQPQHF.

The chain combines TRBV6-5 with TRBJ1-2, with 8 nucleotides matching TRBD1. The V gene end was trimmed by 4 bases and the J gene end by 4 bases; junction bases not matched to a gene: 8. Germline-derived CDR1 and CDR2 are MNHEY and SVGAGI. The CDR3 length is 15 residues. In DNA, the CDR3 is TGTGCCAGCAGTTGGGCCCGACAGGGGTCCTATGGCTACACCTTC. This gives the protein CASSWARQGSYGYTF.

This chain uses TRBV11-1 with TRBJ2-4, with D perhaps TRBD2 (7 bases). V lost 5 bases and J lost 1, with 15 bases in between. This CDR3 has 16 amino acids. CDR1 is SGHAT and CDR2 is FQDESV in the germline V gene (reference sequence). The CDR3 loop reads CASSPRAGAAKNIQYF. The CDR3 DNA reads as TGTGCCAGCAGCCCCCGGGCGGGGGCTGCCAAAAACATTCAGTACTTC.

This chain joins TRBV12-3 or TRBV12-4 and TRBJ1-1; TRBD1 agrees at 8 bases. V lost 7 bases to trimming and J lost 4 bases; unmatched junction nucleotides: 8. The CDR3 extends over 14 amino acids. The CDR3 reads CASTQNRGGTEAFF. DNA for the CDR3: TGTGCCAGCACCCAGAACAGGGGGGGCACTGAAGCTTTCTTT.

The CDR3 reads CASSLAPAGNTEAFF. In DNA form, the CDR3 reads TGCGCCAGCAGCTTGGCCCCCGCAGGGAACACTGAAGCTTTCTTT. The chain couples TRBV5-1 to TRBJ1-1; no clear D. V lost 0 bases and J 1 base, leaving 10 bases between the germline ends. The CDR3 contains 15 residues. Germline V CDR1 and CDR2: SGHRS, YFSETQ.

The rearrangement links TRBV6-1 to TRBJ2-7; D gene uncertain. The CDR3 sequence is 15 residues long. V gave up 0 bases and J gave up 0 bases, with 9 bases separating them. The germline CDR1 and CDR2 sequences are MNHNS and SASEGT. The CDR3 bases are TGTGCCAGCAGTGAAGCGGCTACATTCTCCTACGAGCAGTACTTC. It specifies CASSEAATFSYEQYF.

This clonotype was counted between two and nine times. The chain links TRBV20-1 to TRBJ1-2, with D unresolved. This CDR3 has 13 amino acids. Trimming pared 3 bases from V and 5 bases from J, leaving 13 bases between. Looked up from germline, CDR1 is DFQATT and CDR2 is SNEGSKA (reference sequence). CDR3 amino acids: CSASEAGVYGYTF. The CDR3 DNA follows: TGCAGTGCTAGTGAAGCAGGAGTTTATGGCTACACCTTC.

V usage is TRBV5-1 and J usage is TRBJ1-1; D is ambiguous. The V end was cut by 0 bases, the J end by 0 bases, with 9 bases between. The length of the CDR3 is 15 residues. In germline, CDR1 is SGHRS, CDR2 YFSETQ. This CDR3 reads CASSLGKILNTEAFF. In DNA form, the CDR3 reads TGCGCCAGCAGCTTGGGTAAGATTTTGAACACTGAAGCTTTCTTT.

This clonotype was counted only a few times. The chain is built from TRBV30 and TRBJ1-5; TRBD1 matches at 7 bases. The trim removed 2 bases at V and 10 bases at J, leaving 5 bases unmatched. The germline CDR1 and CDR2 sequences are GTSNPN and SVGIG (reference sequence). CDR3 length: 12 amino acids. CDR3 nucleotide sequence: TGTGCCTGGAGTATGGGGACAGTTCCCCAGCATTTT. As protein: CAWSMGTVPQHF.

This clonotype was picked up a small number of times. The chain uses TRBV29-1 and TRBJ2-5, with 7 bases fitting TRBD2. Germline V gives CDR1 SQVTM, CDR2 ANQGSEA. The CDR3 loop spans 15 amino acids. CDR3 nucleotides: TGCAGTGGCCGGGGGAGCGGGGAATACCAAGAGACCCAGTACTTC. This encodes CSGRGSGEYQETQYF.

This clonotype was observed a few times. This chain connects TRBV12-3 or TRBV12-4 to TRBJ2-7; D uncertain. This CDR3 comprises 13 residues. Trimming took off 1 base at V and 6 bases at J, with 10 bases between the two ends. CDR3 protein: CASSLGGKAEQYF. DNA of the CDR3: TGTGCCAGCAGTTTAGGGGGTAAGGCCGAGCAGTACTTC.

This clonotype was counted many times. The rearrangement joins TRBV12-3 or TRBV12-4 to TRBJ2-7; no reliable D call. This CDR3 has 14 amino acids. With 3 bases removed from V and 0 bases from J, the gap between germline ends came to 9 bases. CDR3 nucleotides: TGTGCCAGCAGTTTCACGGATAGCTCCTACGAGCAGTACTTC. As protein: CASSFTDSSYEQYF.

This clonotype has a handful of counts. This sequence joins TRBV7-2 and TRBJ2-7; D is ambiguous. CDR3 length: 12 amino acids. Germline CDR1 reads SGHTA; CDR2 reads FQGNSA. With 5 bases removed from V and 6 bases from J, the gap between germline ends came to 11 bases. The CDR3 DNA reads TGTGCCAGCAGCCGTTATATGGGCGAGCAGTACTTC. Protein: CASSRYMGEQYF.

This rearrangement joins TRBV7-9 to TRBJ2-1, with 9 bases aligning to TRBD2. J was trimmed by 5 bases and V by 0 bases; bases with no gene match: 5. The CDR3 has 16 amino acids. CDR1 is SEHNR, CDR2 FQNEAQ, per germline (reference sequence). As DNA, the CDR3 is TGTGCCAGCAGCTTAGCGAGCGGGAGGACAAACAATGAGCAGTTCTTC. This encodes CASSLASGRTNNEQFF. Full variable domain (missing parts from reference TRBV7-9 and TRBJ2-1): DTGVSQNPRHKITKRGQNVTFRCDPISEHNRLYWYRQTLGQGPEFLTYFQNEAQLEKSRLLSDRFSAERPKGSFSTLEIQRTEQGDSAMYLCASSLASGRTNNEQFFGPGTRLTVL.

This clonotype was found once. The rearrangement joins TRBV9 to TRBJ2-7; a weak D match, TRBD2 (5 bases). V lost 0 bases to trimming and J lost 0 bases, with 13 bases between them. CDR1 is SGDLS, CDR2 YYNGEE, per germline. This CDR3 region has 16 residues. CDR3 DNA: TGTGCCAGCAGCGTAGAGCGGACGGGTGACTCCTACGAGCAGTACTTC. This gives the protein CASSVERTGDSYEQYF. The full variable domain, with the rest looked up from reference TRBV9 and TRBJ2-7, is DSGVTQTPKHLITATGQRVTLRCSPRSGDLSVYWYQQSLDQGLQFLIQYYNGEERAKGNILERFSAQQFPDLHSELNLSSLELGDSALYFCASSVERTGDSYEQYFGPGTRLTVT.

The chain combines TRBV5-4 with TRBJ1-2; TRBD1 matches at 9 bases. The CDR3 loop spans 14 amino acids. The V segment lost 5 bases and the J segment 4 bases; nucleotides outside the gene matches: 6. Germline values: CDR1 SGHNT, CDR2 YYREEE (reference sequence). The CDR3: CASSATGGTYGYTF. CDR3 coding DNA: TGTGCCAGCAGTGCAACAGGGGGCACCTATGGCTACACCTTC. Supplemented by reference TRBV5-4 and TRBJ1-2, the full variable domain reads ETGVTQSPTHLIKTRGQQVTLRCSSQSGHNTVSWYQQALGQGPQFIFQYYREEENGRGNFPPRFSGLQFPNYSSELNVNALELDDSALYLCASSATGGTYGYTFGSGTRLTVV.

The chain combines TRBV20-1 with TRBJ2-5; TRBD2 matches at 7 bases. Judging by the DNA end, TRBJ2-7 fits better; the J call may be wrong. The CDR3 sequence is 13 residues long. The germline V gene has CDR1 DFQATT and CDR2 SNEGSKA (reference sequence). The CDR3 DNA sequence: TGCAGTGCTATCCCTAGCGGCTCCTACGAGCAGTACTTC. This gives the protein CSAIPSGSYEQYF.

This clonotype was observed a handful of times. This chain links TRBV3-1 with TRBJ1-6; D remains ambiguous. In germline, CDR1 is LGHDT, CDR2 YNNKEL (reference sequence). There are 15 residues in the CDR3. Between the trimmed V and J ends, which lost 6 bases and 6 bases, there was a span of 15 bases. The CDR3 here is CASRDYRSGNSPLHF. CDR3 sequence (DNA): TGTGCCAGCAGAGATTACAGAAGTGGTAATTCACCCCTCCACTTT.

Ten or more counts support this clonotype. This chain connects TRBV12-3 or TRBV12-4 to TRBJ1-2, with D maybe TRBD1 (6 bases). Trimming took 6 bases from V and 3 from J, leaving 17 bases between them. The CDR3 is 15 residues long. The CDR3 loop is CASSPVGGQDYGYTF. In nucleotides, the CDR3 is TGTGCCAGCAGCCCAGTCGGGGGGCAGGACTATGGCTACACCTTC.

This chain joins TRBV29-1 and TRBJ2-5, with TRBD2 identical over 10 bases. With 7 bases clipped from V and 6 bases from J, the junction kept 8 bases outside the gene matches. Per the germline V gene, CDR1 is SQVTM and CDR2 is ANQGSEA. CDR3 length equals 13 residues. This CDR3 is CSALSSGSQTQYF. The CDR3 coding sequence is TGCAGCGCGCTCTCTAGCGGGAGCCAGACCCAGTACTTC.

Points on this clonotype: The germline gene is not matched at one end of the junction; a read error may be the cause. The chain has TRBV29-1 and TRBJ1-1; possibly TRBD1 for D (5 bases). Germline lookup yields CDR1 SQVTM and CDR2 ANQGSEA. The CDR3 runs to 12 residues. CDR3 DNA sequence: TGCAGCGTTAGTAAGGGGAACGCTGAAGCTTTCTTT. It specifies CSVSKGNAEAFF.

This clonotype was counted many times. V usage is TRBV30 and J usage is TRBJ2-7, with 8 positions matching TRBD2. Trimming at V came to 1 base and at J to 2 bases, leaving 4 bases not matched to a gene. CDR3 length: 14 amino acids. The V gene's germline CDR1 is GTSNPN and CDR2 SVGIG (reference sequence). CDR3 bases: TGTGCCTGGAGTGAGGGACTAGGTACCTACGAGCAGTACTTC. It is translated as CAWSEGLGTYEQYF.

CDR3 region: CASSYSSKASGSIYEQYF. The CDR3 coding sequence is TGTGCCAGCAGTTACTCCTCCAAGGCTAGCGGGAGTATTTACGAGCAGTACTTC. The chain joins TRBV6-5 to TRBJ2-7; 10 bases agree with TRBD2. The CDR3 has 18 residues. V was clipped by 0 bases and J by 4 bases; unmatched bases: 12. Germline V CDR1 and CDR2: MNHEY, SVGAGI.

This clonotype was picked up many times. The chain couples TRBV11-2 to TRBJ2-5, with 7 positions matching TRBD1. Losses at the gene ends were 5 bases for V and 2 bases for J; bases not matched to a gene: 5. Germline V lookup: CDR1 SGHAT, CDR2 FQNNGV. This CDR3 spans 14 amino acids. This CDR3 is CASSTRQGQETQYF. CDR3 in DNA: TGTGCCAGCAGCACCCGACAGGGTCAAGAGACCCAGTACTTC.